Listed below are T cell receptor beta chains from one sample, sequenced in a study of neurological immune-mediated disorders. TCRdb re-derived calls from the 5' RACE reads in MiXCR, one entry per CDR3 protein. The sample lists 30,000 to 40,000 distinct CDR3 sequences, roughly 11% occurring once. The sequenced sample was PBMCs. All receptors come from a man aged 60-69 years with HTLV-1-associated myelopathy (HAM/TSP). Both conserved end residues are part of each CDR3.

>TRBV9|15
CASSAGNSGANVLTF
>TRBV7-9|15
CASSLIQQGANIQYF
>TRBV7-2|15
CASSLDGYEANVLTF
>TRBV12-3/TRBV12-4|16
CASSLRQGALTGELFF
>TRBV3-1|15
CASSLRGVLTGELFF
>TRBV12-3/TRBV12-4|17
CASINSWTDRGRNEQFF
>TRBV7-9|13
CASNPDKEAEQYF
>TRBV5-1|14
CASSWRTTGETQYF
>TRBV28|18
CASSLPSGARGSSYEQYF
>TRBV10-3|14
CAIRGGGTTDTQYF
>TRBV7-9|14
CASSFSGKTETQYF
>TRBV6-1|15
CASRITSGSHNEQFF
>TRBV27|18
CASSPRIWGGEDTGELFF
>TRBV15|14
CATSRGPTDEKLFF
>TRBV10-1|13
CASSPGLAGEQYF
>TRBV6-2/TRBV6-3|13
CASSLRQEGGYTF
>TRBV5-1|20
CASRQSAGPRALRASGELFF
>TRBV7-2|14
CASSPSEGADTQYF